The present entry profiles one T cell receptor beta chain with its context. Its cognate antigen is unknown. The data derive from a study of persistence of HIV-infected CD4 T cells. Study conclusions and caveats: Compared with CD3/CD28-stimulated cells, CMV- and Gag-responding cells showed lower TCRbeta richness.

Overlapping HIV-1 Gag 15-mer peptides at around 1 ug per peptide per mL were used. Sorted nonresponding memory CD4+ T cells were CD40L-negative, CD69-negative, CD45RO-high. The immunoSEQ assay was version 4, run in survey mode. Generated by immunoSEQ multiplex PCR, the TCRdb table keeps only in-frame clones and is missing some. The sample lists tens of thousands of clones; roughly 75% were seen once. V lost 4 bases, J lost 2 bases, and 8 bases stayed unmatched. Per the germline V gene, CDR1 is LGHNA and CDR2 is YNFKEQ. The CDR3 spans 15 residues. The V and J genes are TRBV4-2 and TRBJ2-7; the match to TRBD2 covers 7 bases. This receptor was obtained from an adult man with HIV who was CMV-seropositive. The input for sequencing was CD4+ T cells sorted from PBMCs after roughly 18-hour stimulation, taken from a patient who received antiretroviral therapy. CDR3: CASSRGTTVTYEQYF. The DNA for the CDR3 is TGTGCCAGCAGCCGGGGGACTACCGTAACCTACGAGCAGTACTTC.